This TCR beta chain was identified in a study of cytomegalovirus exposure and HLA in healthy donors. General study findings and limits: Cytomegalovirus-associated status was assigned to 164 TCR beta chains. The study reported that TCR beta sequences accurately predicted HLA-A and HLA-B alleles in most subjects.

Germline lookup yields CDR1 MNHNY and CDR2 SVGAGI (reference sequence). The CDR3 contains 16 residues. The germline V and J ends were trimmed by 6 bases and 2 bases, with 16 bases remaining between them. This clone was observed a few times. The antigen is not known. The PCR had 60 Vbeta and 13 Jbeta primers. Some clones are missing from TCRdb's copy, which holds only in-frame ones; the method was immunoSEQ multiplex PCR. The table includes roughly 150,000 clones, around 66% detected once. The source material was PBMCs. The V and J genes are TRBV6-6 and TRBJ2-2; D gene ambiguous. The receptor was isolated from a woman aged 25 to 39 in good health and CMV-seropositive. CDR3 loop: CASSTRGSGNTGELFF. Here the CDR3 DNA reads TGTGCCAGCAGCACCCGTGGGTCAGGAAACACCGGGGAGCTGTTTTTT.